The source of this TCR beta chain is a study of blood T cell repertoires in COVID-19. As for the study in general: Spain, Italy and the United States supplied samples that represented acute and convalescent COVID-19. PBMCs, B-cell-depleted T cells, or T cells provided the cDNA or gDNA that made up the material.

V lost 4 bases and J 6 bases, leaving 12 bases between the germline ends. This CDR3 is 12 amino acids long. Germline V gives CDR1 SQVTM, CDR2 ANQGSEA. The assay was immunoSEQ multiplex PCR, and TCRdb's table has in-frame clones only and misses some. Among a few hundred thousand clones listed, approximately 83% were seen once. This clone has just one count. The source material was PBMCs or T cells enriched from blood (not recorded which). The sequence came from a man aged 25 to 40 who had recovered from COVID-19. The chain combines TRBV29-1 with TRBJ1-1, with D possibly being TRBD1 (6 bases). CDR3 region: CSVVLGAAEAFF. In nucleotides, the CDR3 is TGCAGCGTTGTACTGGGGGCCGCTGAAGCTTTCTTT.